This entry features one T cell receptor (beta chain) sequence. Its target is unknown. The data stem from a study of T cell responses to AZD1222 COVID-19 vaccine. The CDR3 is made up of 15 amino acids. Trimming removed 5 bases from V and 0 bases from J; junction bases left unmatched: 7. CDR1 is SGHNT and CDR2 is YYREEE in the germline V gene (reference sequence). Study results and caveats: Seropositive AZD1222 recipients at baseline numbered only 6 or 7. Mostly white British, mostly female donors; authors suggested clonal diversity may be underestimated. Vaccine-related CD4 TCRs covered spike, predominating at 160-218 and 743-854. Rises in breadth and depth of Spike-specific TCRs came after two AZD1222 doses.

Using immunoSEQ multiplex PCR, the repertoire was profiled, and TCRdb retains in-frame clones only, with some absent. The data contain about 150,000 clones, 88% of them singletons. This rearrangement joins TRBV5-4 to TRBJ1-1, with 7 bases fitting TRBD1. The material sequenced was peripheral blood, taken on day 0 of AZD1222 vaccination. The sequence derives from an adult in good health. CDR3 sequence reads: CASRPPTGMNTEAFF. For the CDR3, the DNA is TGTGCCAGCAGACCTCCGACAGGGATGAACACTGAAGCTTTCTTT.